This passage covers 5 T cell receptor beta chains from one sample sequenced in a study of control samples from healthy donors and cancer patients. The table came from immunoSEQ multiplex PCR; TCRdb's copy has only in-frame clones and leaves some out. The sample gives under 200,000 clones, 91% of which show up once; around 1.5% is in the top ten. The sample comprised blood. The origin of the receptors is a woman aged 25 to 39 in good health.

V and J are TRBV11-3 and TRBJ2-5; no clear D. The CDR3 sequence is 12 residues long. Trimming stripped 1 base from V and 5 bases from J, with 5 bases between. Germline values: CDR1 SGHNT, CDR2 YENEEA. CDR3 in amino acids: CASSLVLETQYF. CDR3 nucleotide sequence: TGTGCCAGCAGCTTAGTCCTGGAGACCCAGTACTTC.

This chain uses TRBV12-3 or TRBV12-4 with TRBJ2-1; no firm D call. Trimming removed 6 bases at V and 4 bases at J, with 4 bases between. This CDR3 comprises 11 residues. The CDR3 loop is CASSHYNEQFF. The CDR3 bases are TGTGCCAGCAGCCATTACAATGAGCAGTTCTTC.

The CDR3 DNA reads TGTGCCATCAGTGGACTAGCGGGAGCAGATACGCAGTATTTT. Translating gives CAISGLAGADTQYF. The genes are TRBV10-3 and TRBJ2-3; 12 bases line up with TRBD2. V was pared by 4 bases and J by 4 bases, with 0 bases of the junction left unmatched. The CDR3 is 14 amino acids. CDR1 is ENHRY, CDR2 SYGVKD, per germline.

The chain has TRBV15 and TRBJ2-7, with 9 bases lining up with TRBD1. V gave up 3 bases and J gave up 1 base; unmatched junction bases: 1. The CDR3 runs 14 residues. Germline V CDR1 and CDR2: LNHNV, YYDKDF (reference sequence). CDR3 in DNA: TGTGCCACCAGCAGGACAGGGGGATCCTACGAGCAGTACTTC. It specifies CATSRTGGSYEQYF.

In the case of this clone: The sample has other DNA sequences that encode this CDR3 too. The rearrangement uses TRBV6-5 and TRBJ1-1; a possible D gene is TRBD1 (6 bases). Trimming removed 2 bases at V and 3 bases at J, with 10 bases between. This CDR3 is built from 14 residues. Germline-derived CDR1 and CDR2 are MNHEY and SVGAGI. The CDR3: CASSYGGADTEAFF. The CDR3 DNA reads TGTGCCAGCAGTTACGGGGGGGCGGACACTGAAGCTTTCTTT.